This T cell receptor beta chain was captured in a study of shared clonotypes between healthy human individuals. Study results and caveats: Clonotypes shared by all four sorted-subset donors had higher generation probabilities than non-shared clonotypes.

In the case of this clone: What it binds is unknown.

Germline CDR1 reads SNHLY; CDR2 reads FYNNEI. This CDR3 spans 14 amino acids. V dropped 1 base and J dropped 5; count of bases not matched to a gene: 5. Sorted-subset replicate PCRs used about 190 ng of genomic DNA. This amount corresponded to approximately 30,000 T cell genomes. Clones were read by immunoSEQ multiplex PCR, and TCRdb kept only the in-frame ones, dropping some. The sample carries around 2,100,000 clones, over 85% recorded once. CD45RO-negative, CCR7-positively selected cells formed the naive CD8 fraction, excluding terminally differentiated effector memory CD45RA+ cells. Sequenced input: naive CD8+ T cells sorted from blood. The rearrangement joins TRBV2 to TRBJ2-7; 7 bases match TRBD1. The sequence was obtained from a man between 18 and 35 years old in good health. CDR3 region: CASSEERGQDEQYF. The CDR3 DNA follows: TGTGCCAGCAGTGAAGAGAGGGGGCAAGACGAGCAGTACTTC.